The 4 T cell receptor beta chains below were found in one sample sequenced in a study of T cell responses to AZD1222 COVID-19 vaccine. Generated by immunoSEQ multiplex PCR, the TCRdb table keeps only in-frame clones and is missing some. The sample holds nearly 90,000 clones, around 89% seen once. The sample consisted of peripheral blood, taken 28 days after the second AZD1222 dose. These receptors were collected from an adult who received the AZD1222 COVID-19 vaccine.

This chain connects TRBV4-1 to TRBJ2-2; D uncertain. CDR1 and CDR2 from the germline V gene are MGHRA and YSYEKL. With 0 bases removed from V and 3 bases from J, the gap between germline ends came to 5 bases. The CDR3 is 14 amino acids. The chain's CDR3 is CASSQESYTGELFF. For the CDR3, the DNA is TGCGCCAGCAGCCAAGAATCATACACCGGGGAGCTGTTTTTT.

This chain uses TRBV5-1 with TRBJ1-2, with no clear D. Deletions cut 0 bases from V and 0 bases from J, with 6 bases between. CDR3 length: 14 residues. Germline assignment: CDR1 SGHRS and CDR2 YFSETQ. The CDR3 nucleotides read TGCGCCAGCAGCTTGGACGTAGCTAACTATGGCTACACCTTC. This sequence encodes CASSLDVANYGYTF.

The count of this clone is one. The CDR3 protein is CASSPDRANYGYTF. The CDR3 coding sequence is TGTGCCAGCAGTCCCGACAGGGCAAACTATGGCTACACCTTC. The chain links TRBV7-2 to TRBJ1-2; 7 nucleotides agree with TRBD1. The CDR3 loop spans 14 amino acids. Germline-derived CDR1 and CDR2 are SGHTA and FQGNSA. J was trimmed by 2 bases and V by 6 bases; bases with no gene match: 6.

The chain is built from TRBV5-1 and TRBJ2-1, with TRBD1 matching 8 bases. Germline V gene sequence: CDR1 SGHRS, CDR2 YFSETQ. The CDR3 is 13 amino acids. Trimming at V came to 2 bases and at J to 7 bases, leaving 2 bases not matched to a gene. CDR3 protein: CASSFRQGNEQFF. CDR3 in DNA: TGCGCCAGCAGCTTCCGACAGGGGAATGAGCAGTTCTTC.